Below, 10 T cell receptor beta chains from the same sample are listed, as sequenced in a study of Ad26.COV2.S vaccination and SARS-CoV-2 variants. Sequencing used immunoSEQ multiplex PCR; TCRdb keeps in-frame clones, though not all of them. The table records approximately 340,000 clones, roughly nine tenths of them present only once. Source: peripheral blood, taken after recovery from COVID-19. Every receptor here comes from a human donor who had recovered from COVID-19.

This chain uses TRBV6-5 with TRBJ1-1, with a tentative D call TRBD1 (5 bases). V shed 8 bases and J shed 2 bases, with 18 bases lying between them. This CDR3 spans 15 amino acids. Germline CDR1 and CDR2: MNHEY and SVGAGI. CDR3 in DNA: TGTGCCAGCGGGGAGGAGGGGCCCCAAAACACTGAAGCTTTCTTT. It encodes CASGEEGPQNTEAFF.

Here the CDR3 reads CASSAGTGTPQHF. The DNA for the CDR3 is TGTGCCAGCAGTGCGGGGACAGGGACACCCCAGCATTTT. This chain uses TRBV6-4 with TRBJ1-5; TRBD1 matches 9 bases. V dropped 4 bases and J dropped 10; count of bases not matched to a gene: 5. The CDR3 sequence is 13 residues long. The germline CDR1 and CDR2 sequences are MRHNA and SNTAGT.

This clone appeared a single time. The V call is TRBV4-1, the J call TRBJ2-7; D gene uncertain. The germline CDR1 and CDR2 sequences are MGHRA and YSYEKL. Trimming pared 3 bases from V and 0 bases from J, leaving 12 bases between. The CDR3 loop spans 15 amino acids. CDR3 protein: CASSHYPESSYEQYF. CDR3 sequence (DNA): TGCGCCAGCAGCCACTATCCGGAAAGCTCCTACGAGCAGTACTTC.

V gene TRBV6-5 combines with J gene TRBJ1-1; no clear D. CDR1 MNHEY and CDR2 SVGAGI come from the germline V gene. This CDR3 spans 13 amino acids. V dropped 5 bases and J dropped 4 bases, with 11 bases sitting between them. The CDR3 DNA reads TGTGCCAGCAGTCCTCCGTTAGGCACTGAAGCTTTCTTT. Its protein is CASSPPLGTEAFF.

The J gene is TRBJ2-2, the V gene TRBV2, with D maybe TRBD1 (6 bases). The CDR3 length is 14 residues. V lost 4 bases and J lost 2, with 8 bases in between. CDR1 is SNHLY, CDR2 FYNNEI, per germline. The CDR3 region has the DNA TGTGCCAGCAGTGGGACAGAAAACACCGGGGAGCTGTTTTTT. It yields the protein CASSGTENTGELFF.

In its sample, this clone was seen once. The rearrangement links TRBV6-4 to TRBJ1-4; D unclear. The V gene's germline CDR1 is MRHNA and CDR2 SNTAGT. V gave up 8 bases and J gave up 7 bases, with 8 bases separating them. The CDR3 length is 11 residues. CDR3 nucleotides: TGTGCCAGCCGTTTAGGTGAAAAACTGTTTTTT. Translating it yields CASRLGEKLFF.

V is TRBV6-5 and J is TRBJ1-1, with a weak D call TRBD1 (6 bases). Germline loops: CDR1 MNHEY, CDR2 SVGAGI. CDR3 size: 12 residues. The V and J ends lost 6 bases and 7 bases respectively, with 12 bases between them. The CDR3 region is CASRYSRGEAFF. For the CDR3, the DNA is TGTGCCAGCAGGTATTCCAGGGGTGAAGCTTTCTTT.

The chain couples TRBV29-1 to TRBJ1-2, with 8 bases that match TRBD1. This CDR3 has 16 residues. Germline V lookup: CDR1 SQVTM, CDR2 ANQGSEA. The J segment lost 2 bases and the V segment lost 1 base, leaving 9 bases of the junction unmatched. The CDR3, as DNA: TGCAGCGTTGAAGGTCAGATGACAGGGGAAAACTATGGCTACACCTTC. Amino acid sequence: CSVEGQMTGENYGYTF.

The V call is TRBV5-1, the J call TRBJ2-7; 8 nucleotides match TRBD1. The CDR3 covers 14 residues. Germline CDR1 is SGHRS and CDR2 is YFSETQ. V lost 4 bases and J lost 1; bases outside the gene matches: 4. Written as DNA, the CDR3 is TGCGCCAGCAGCATAGGACAGGGATCCTACGAGCAGTACTTC. Translation: CASSIGQGSYEQYF.

The chain employs TRBV3-1 (or the pseudogene TRBV3-2) and TRBJ2-7; D is uncertain. CDR1 is LGHDT and CDR2 is YNNKEL in the germline V gene (reference sequence). V was cut by 1 base and J by 6 bases, with 10 bases left in between. The CDR3 covers 13 residues. CDR3 sequence: CASSQVRFGEQYF. The CDR3 region has the DNA TGTGCCAGCAGCCAAGTTAGGTTCGGCGAGCAGTACTTC.